What follows are 26 T cell receptor beta chains derived from one specimen sequenced in a study of T-cell reconstitution after alpha-beta-depleted transplantation in children. Molecular barcoding with unique molecular identifiers was used for the TCRbeta library. TCRdb recomputed calls from the PCR reads with MiXCR, one row per CDR3 protein. In the table there are 190,000 or so distinct CDR3 sequences, 6.3% of which are singletons. The sequencing here drew on PBMCs, taken before TCRalphabeta/CD19-depleted stem cell transplant. The receptors shown here come from a girl under two years old with combined immunodeficiency, due to receive a stem cell transplant.

This clonotype was detected ten times or more. This chain connects TRBV25-1 to TRBJ2-1; no reliable D call. This CDR3 contains 16 residues. Trimming shortened V by 0 bases and J by 1 base, and 10 bases separated the two germline ends. Germline CDR1 is MGHDK and CDR2 is SYGVNS. The CDR3 reads CASSEYQVLSYNEQFF. The CDR3 DNA sequence: TGTGCCAGCAGTGAATACCAAGTACTATCCTACAATGAGCAGTTCTTC. The variable domain in full, completed from reference TRBV25-1 and TRBJ2-1, reads EADIYQTPRYLVIGTGKKITLECSQTMGHDKMYWYQQDPGMELHLIHYSYGVNSTEKGDLSSESTVSRIRTEHFPLTLESARPSHTSQYLCASSEYQVLSYNEQFFGPGTRLTVL.

The chain uses TRBV6-2 or TRBV6-3 and TRBJ1-2, with 8 bases that match TRBD1. CDR1 is MNHEY and CDR2 is SVGEGT in the germline V gene. V gave up 6 bases and J gave up 2 bases; unmatched junction bases: 8. The CDR3 contains 15 residues. CDR3 DNA sequence: TGTGCCAGCAGGTTCGGGACAGGCTACAACTATGGCTACACCTTC. This translates into CASRFGTGYNYGYTF.

This clonotype was seen ten or more times. The chain couples TRBV29-1 to TRBJ1-4; a possible D gene is TRBD1 (6 bases). Deletions cut 4 bases from V and 8 bases from J, with 14 bases between. CDR1 is SQVTM and CDR2 is ANQGSEA in the germline V gene. The CDR3 sequence is 13 residues long. The CDR3 loop reads CSVGGRSMEKLFF. DNA for the CDR3: TGCAGCGTTGGGGGGCGCTCCATGGAAAAACTGTTTTTT. Looking up the rest from reference TRBV29-1 and TRBJ1-4 gives the full variable domain: SAVISQKPSRDICQRGTSLTIQCQVDSQVTMMFWYRQQPGQSLTLIATANQGSEATYESGFVIDKFPISRPNLTFSTLTVSNMSPEDSSIYLCSVGGRSMEKLFFGSGTQLSVL.

This clonotype was observed at least ten times. The V and J genes are TRBV6-5 and TRBJ2-5; maybe TRBD1 (6 bases). This CDR3 is 14 amino acids long. Germline V lookup: CDR1 MNHEY, CDR2 SVGAGI. The ends were cut back, 5 bases at V and 5 bases at J, with 15 bases in the middle. CDR3 region: CASSTTGFMETQYF. CDR3 DNA: TGTGCCAGCAGTACTACAGGGTTTATGGAGACCCAGTACTTC.

Many counts were recorded for this clonotype. The V call is TRBV28, the J call TRBJ1-5; D gene uncertain. Germline CDR1 is MDHEN and CDR2 is SYDVKM. The CDR3 length is 18 residues. V was pared by 4 bases and J by 1 base, with 20 bases between. The CDR3 nucleotides are TGTGCCAGCAGTTCCCTATTGCGTAGCTGGAAGAGCAATCAGCCCCAGCATTTT. Translating it yields CASSSLLRSWKSNQPQHF.

V is TRBV6-5 and J is TRBJ1-1, with D hard to call. V lost 4 bases to trimming and J lost 10 bases, with 10 bases between them. CDR1 is MNHEY and CDR2 is SVGAGI in the germline V gene. This CDR3 is built from 11 residues. For the CDR3, the DNA is TGTGCCAGCAGTTTCTCGGGAGGAGCTTTCTTT. Translating gives CASSFSGGAFF.

This sequence joins TRBV11-2 and TRBJ2-1; 10 bases fit TRBD2. CDR1 and CDR2 (germline): SGHAT, FQNNGV. J lost 5 bases, V lost 5 bases, and 6 bases had no gene match. This CDR3 region has 15 residues. The CDR3 coding sequence is TGTGCCAGCAGCCCCGGGACTAGCGTAAACAATGAGCAGTTCTTC. It translates to CASSPGTSVNNEQFF.

This clonotype was detected many times. The J gene is TRBJ2-7, the V gene TRBV21-1. TRBV21-1 is a pseudogene locus. The CDR3 contains 12 residues. CDR3 protein: CASSKADDEQYF. DNA for the CDR3: TGTGCCAGCAGCAAAGCTGACGACGAGCAGTACTTC.

The table lists this clonotype with many counts. The chain recombines TRBV12-3 or TRBV12-4 with TRBJ2-3; 10 bases fit TRBD2. The CDR3 is 16 residues long. V shed 6 bases and J 0 bases; nucleotides not matched to a gene: 6. In nucleotides, the CDR3 is TGTGCCAGCAGACGAACTAGCGGGGTTAGCACAGATACGCAGTATTTT. This encodes CASRRTSGVSTDTQYF.

This clonotype was seen ten or more times. The rearrangement links TRBV25-1 to TRBJ1-1, with D uncertain. V dropped 2 bases and J dropped 2 bases, with 9 bases sitting between them. From germline, CDR1 is MGHDK and CDR2 SYGVNS. This CDR3 comprises 14 residues. The CDR3 DNA follows: TGTGCCAGCAGTGAACGGAGTCAAAACACTGAAGCTTTCTTT. It codes for CASSERSQNTEAFF.

The rearrangement links TRBV7-9 to TRBJ2-1, with D perhaps TRBD1 (6 bases). The germline V gene has CDR1 SEHNR and CDR2 FQNEAQ (reference sequence). The CDR3 extends over 17 amino acids. V was trimmed by 4 bases and J by 1 base, leaving 17 bases between them. CDR3: CASSSDSQGPSYNEQFF. The CDR3 DNA sequence: TGTGCCAGCAGCTCAGACTCGCAGGGGCCGTCCTACAATGAGCAGTTCTTC.

This clonotype showed up many times. The genes are TRBV10-3 and TRBJ2-1; D not certain. Germline V gene lookup returns CDR1 ENHRY and CDR2 SYGVKD. This CDR3 contains 12 residues. V lost 6 bases, J lost 5 bases, and 8 bases lay in between. This chain's CDR3 is CAISPVDNEQFF. DNA for the CDR3: TGTGCCATCAGCCCGGTGGACAATGAGCAGTTCTTC.

In regard to this clonotype: The conserved phenylalanine or tryptophan normally closing the CDR3 is absent here, so this likely arose from a read error. V is TRBV7-9 and J is TRBJ1-3; 8 bases fit TRBD1. Trimming at V came to 3 bases and at J to 0 bases, leaving 1 base not matched to a gene. The CDR3 is 15 residues long. Germline loops: CDR1 SEHNR, CDR2 FQNEAQ (reference sequence). The CDR3 DNA follows: TGTGCCAGCAGCTTCCAGGGGGCCTCTGGAAACACCATATATTAT. Protein product: CASSFQGASGNTIYY.

This clonotype showed up many times. The gene calls are TRBV20-1 and TRBJ2-3; 10 positions match TRBD1. V gave up 4 bases and J gave up 3 bases; unmatched junction bases: 4. CDR3 size: 14 residues. The V gene's germline CDR1 is DFQATT and CDR2 SNEGSKA (reference sequence). CDR3 protein: CSANPGQGTDTQYF. In nucleotides, the CDR3 is TGCAGTGCTAACCCGGGACAGGGGACAGATACGCAGTATTTT.

This clonotype was counted many times. The CDR3 is CSVRGVNTEAFF. DNA of the CDR3: TGCAGCGTTAGAGGGGTTAACACTGAAGCTTTCTTT. The genes are TRBV29-1 and TRBJ1-1, with a tentative D call TRBD1 (5 bases). V lost 5 bases and J lost 2, with 9 bases in between. The length of the CDR3 is 12 residues. Germline-derived CDR1 and CDR2 are SQVTM and ANQGSEA.

V usage is TRBV7-3 and J usage is TRBJ1-2, with D perhaps matching TRBD1 (5 bases). Per germline, CDR1 SGHTA and CDR2 FQGTGA. Between the trimmed V and J ends, which lost 3 bases and 6 bases, there was a span of 11 bases. CDR3 length: 13 amino acids. The CDR3 reads CASSFRGGDGYTF. The CDR3, as DNA: TGTGCCAGCAGCTTCAGAGGAGGGGATGGCTACACCTTC.

This clonotype was recorded many times. CDR3 DNA sequence: TGTGCCAGCAGCGGGAGCGGAATGGAGACCCAGTACTTC. This translates into CASSGSGMETQYF. The chain uses TRBV7-2 and TRBJ2-5; D possibly corresponds to TRBD2 (5 bases). Trimming stripped 5 bases from V and 5 bases from J, with 12 bases between. The CDR3 covers 13 residues. Germline assignment: CDR1 SGHTA and CDR2 FQGNSA.

This clonotype was observed many times. V is TRBV9 and J is TRBJ2-1; D not resolved. V was pared by 2 bases and J by 1 base, with 4 bases between. This CDR3 region has 13 residues. CDR1 and CDR2 (germline): SGDLS, YYNGEE. CDR3 sequence (DNA): TGTGCCAGCAGCGTTGGATCCTACAATGAGCAGTTCTTC. Protein product: CASSVGSYNEQFF. The whole variable domain, filled in from reference TRBV9 and TRBJ2-1, reads DSGVTQTPKHLITATGQRVTLRCSPRSGDLSVYWYQQSLDQGLQFLIQYYNGEERAKGNILERFSAQQFPDLHSELNLSSLELGDSALYFCASSVGSYNEQFFGPGTRLTVL.

This clonotype was counted ten times or more. The gene calls are TRBV20-1 and TRBJ2-7; 12 bases agree with TRBD2. The CDR3 has 15 residues. Germline V gives CDR1 DFQATT, CDR2 SNEGSKA (reference sequence). V trimming: 5 bases; J trimming: 0 bases; junction bases outside the gene matches: 5. This CDR3 is CSAGLAGPYSYEQYF. The CDR3 coding sequence is TGCAGTGCTGGACTAGCGGGACCATACTCCTACGAGCAGTACTTC.

This clonotype was picked up many times. CDR3 coding DNA: TGTGCCATCAGTGAGTCCGCGGACAGGGGGCTATACGAGCAGTACTTC. Protein sequence: CAISESADRGLYEQYF. This chain joins TRBV10-3 and TRBJ2-7, with TRBD1 identical over 11 bases. Germline trimming cut 0 bases from V and 4 bases from J; bases unmatched to any gene: 5. The CDR3 has 16 residues. Germline CDR1 is ENHRY and CDR2 is SYGVKD.

The chain couples TRBV12-3 or TRBV12-4 to TRBJ2-3, with D perhaps given as TRBD1 or TRBD2 (5 bases each). The CDR3 spans 15 residues. V was cut by 5 bases and J by 5 bases, with 17 bases left in between. DNA for the CDR3: TGTGCCAGCAGTCGCCCCCTCGGGACGAGAGATACGCAGTATTTT. Its protein product is CASSRPLGTRDTQYF.

This clonotype has a count of ten or more. At one boundary the junction diverges from the germline segment, which might be a read error. This rearrangement joins TRBV28 to TRBJ1-2; TRBD1 matches 7 bases. This CDR3 region has 12 residues. Germline CDR1 MDHEN, CDR2 SYDVKM. The chain's CDR3 is CASSSGTDPFGF. CDR3 DNA sequence: TGTGCCAGCAGTTCCGGGACAGATCCTTTCGGTTTC.

This clonotype has ten or more counts. The gene calls are TRBV4-3 and TRBJ2-5; D remains ambiguous. Germline lookup yields CDR1 LGHNA and CDR2 YSLEER. Trimming left V 0 bases short and J 1 base short, with 9 bases between. The CDR3 totals 15 residues. The CDR3 here is CASSQEVGIQETQYF. The CDR3 DNA is TGCGCCAGCAGCCAAGAGGTGGGGATCCAAGAGACCCAGTACTTC.

With regard to this clonotype: Since a much larger clone is just one base distant, this may be a read error. The chain is built from TRBV7-2 and TRBJ2-1; D is unclear. Germline CDR1 SGHTA, CDR2 FQGNSA. V was pared by 2 bases and J by 0 bases, with 11 bases between. The CDR3 extends over 16 amino acids. The CDR3: CASSLIWGISYNEQFF. CDR3 DNA sequence: TGTGCCAGCAGCTTAATATGGGGAATCTCCTACAATGAGCAGTTCTTC.

This clonotype was counted many times. The chain is built from TRBV9 and TRBJ2-1; 7 positions match TRBD1. After removal of 6 bases from V and 12 bases from J, the junction contained 15 bases not matched to a gene. In germline, CDR1 is SGDLS, CDR2 YYNGEE. The CDR3 totals 14 residues. The CDR3 here is CASKDRVNGLGQFF. The CDR3 bases are TGTGCCAGCAAAGACAGGGTAAATGGGTTGGGGCAGTTCTTC.

This clonotype has ten or more counts. J is TRBJ1-5 and V is TRBV7-2, with D uncertain. Germline V CDR1 and CDR2: SGHTA, FQGNSA. Trimming left V 2 bases short and J 0 bases short, with 2 bases between. The CDR3 runs to 13 residues. In DNA form, the CDR3 reads TGTGCCAGCAGCTTAATTAGCAATCAGCCCCAGCATTTT. This translates into CASSLISNQPQHF.